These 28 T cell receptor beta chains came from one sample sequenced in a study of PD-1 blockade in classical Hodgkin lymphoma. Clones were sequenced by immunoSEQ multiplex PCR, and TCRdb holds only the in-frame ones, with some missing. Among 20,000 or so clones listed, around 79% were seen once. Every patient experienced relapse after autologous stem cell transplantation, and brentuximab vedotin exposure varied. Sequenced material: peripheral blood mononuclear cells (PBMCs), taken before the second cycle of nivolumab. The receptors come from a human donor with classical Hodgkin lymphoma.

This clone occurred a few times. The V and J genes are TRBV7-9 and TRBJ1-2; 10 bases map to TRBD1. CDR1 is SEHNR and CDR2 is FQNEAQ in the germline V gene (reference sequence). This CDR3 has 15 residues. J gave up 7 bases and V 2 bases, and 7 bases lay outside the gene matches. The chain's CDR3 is CASSLRTGGLSGYTF. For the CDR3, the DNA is TGTGCCAGCAGCTTAAGGACAGGGGGTTTAAGTGGCTACACCTTC.

The CDR3 DNA is TGCAGTGCTAGAGATGGGAGGAGGCAGTACTTC. Its translation: CSARDGRRQYF. The chain uses TRBV20-1 and TRBJ2-5, with a tentative D call TRBD2 (6 bases). CDR3 length: 11 residues. The germline gives CDR1 DFQATT, CDR2 SNEGSKA (reference sequence). Trimming took off 0 bases at V and 11 bases at J, with 10 bases between the two ends.

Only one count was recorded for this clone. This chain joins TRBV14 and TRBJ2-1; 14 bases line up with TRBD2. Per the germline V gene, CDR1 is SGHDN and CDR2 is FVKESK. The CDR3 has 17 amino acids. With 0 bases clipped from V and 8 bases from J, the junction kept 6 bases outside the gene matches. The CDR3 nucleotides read TGTGCCAGCAGCCAAGACTGGGGACTAGCGGGAGTCGATGAGCAGTTCTTC. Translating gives CASSQDWGLAGVDEQFF.

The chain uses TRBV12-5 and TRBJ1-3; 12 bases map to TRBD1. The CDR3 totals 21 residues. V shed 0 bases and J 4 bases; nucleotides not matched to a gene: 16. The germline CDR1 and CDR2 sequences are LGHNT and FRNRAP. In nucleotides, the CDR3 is TGTGCTAGTGGTTTGGTATTTTTGGCCGGGGGACAGGGGGCGCCGGGAAACACCATATATTTT. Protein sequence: CASGLVFLAGGQGAPGNTIYF. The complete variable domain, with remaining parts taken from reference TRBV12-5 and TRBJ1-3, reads DARVTQTPRHKVTEMGQEVTMRCQPILGHNTVFWYRQTMMQGLELLAYFRNRAPLDDSGMPKDRFSAEMPDATLATLKIQPSEPRDSAVYFCASGLVFLAGGQGAPGNTIYFGEGSWLTVV.

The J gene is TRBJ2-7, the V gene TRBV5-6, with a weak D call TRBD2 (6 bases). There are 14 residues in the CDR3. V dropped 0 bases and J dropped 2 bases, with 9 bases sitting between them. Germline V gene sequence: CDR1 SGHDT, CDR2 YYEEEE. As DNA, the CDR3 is TGTGCCAGCAGCTTGGTGGAGGGGACCTACGAGCAGTACTTC. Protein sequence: CASSLVEGTYEQYF.

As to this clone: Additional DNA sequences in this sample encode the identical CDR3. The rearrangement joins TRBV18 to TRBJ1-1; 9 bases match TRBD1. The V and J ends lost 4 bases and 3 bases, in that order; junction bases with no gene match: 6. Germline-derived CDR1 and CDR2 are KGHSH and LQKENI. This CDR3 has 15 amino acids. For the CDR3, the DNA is TGTGCCAGCTCACTACGGGGACAGGGAGACACTGAAGCTTTCTTT. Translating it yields CASSLRGQGDTEAFF.

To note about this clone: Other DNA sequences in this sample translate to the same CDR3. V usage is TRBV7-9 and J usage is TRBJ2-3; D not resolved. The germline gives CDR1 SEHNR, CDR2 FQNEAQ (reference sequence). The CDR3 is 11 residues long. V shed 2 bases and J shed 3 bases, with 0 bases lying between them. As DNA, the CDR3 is TGTGCCAGCAGCTTAACAGATACGCAGTATTTT. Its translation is CASSLTDTQYF.

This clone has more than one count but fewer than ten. Here the CDR3 DNA reads TGTGCCAGCAGCTTAGGGCAGGGGGCCTTCAATGAGCAGTTCTTC. Protein product: CASSLGQGAFNEQFF. The chain couples TRBV11-1 to TRBJ2-1; 8 nucleotides agree with TRBD1. With V trimmed by 1 base and J by 6 bases, 5 bases remained unmatched. This CDR3 is 15 amino acids long. CDR1 is SGHAT and CDR2 is FQDESV in the germline V gene (reference sequence).

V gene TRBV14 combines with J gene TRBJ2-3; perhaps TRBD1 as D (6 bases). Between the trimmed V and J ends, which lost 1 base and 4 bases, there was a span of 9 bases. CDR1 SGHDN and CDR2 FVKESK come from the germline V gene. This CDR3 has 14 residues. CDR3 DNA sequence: TGTGCCAGCAGCCAAGGGTCAGGGGCAGATACGCAGTATTTT. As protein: CASSQGSGADTQYF.

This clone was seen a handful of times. DNA of the CDR3: TGTGCCAGTACCGAAAGACACAGGGTCCCGAGCTCCTACAATGAGCAGTTCTTC. Translation: CASTERHRVPSSYNEQFF. The J gene is TRBJ2-1, the V gene TRBV19; tentative D call: TRBD1 (6 bases). The V gene's germline CDR1 is LNHDA and CDR2 SQIVND (reference sequence). This CDR3 has 18 residues. Trimming left V 7 bases short and J 0 bases short, with 22 bases between. The whole variable domain, filled in from reference TRBV19 and TRBJ2-1, reads DGGITQSPKYLFRKEGQNVTLSCEQNLNHDAMYWYRQDPGQGLRLIYYSQIVNDFQKGDIAEGYSVSREKKESFPLTVTSAQKNPTAFYLCASTERHRVPSSYNEQFFGPGTRLTVL.

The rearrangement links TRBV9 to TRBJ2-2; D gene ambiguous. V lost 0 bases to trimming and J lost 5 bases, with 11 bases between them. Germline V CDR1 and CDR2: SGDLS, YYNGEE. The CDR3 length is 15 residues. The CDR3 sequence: CASSVGASRTGELFF. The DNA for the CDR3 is TGTGCCAGCAGCGTAGGGGCCAGTAGGACCGGGGAGCTGTTTTTT.

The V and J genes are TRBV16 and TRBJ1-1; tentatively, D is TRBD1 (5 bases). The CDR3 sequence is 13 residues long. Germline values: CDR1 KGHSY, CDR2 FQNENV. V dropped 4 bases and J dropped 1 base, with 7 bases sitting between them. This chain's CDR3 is CASSPTGNTEAFF. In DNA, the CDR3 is TGTGCCAGCAGCCCTACAGGGAACACTGAAGCTTTCTTT. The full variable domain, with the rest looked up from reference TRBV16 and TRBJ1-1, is GEEVAQTPKHLVRGEGQKAKLYCAPIKGHSYVFWYQQVLKNEFKFLISFQNENVFDETGMPKERFSAKCLPNSPCSLEIQATKLEDSAVYFCASSPTGNTEAFFGQGTRLTVV.

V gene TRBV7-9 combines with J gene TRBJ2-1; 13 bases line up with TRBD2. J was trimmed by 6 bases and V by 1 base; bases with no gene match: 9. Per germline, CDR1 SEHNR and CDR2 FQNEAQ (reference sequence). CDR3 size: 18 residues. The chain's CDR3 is CASSLGTSGRGKGNEQFF. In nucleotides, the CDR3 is TGTGCCAGCAGCTTAGGGACTAGCGGGAGAGGGAAGGGCAATGAGCAGTTCTTC. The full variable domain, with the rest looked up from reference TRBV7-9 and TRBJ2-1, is DTGVSQNPRHKITKRGQNVTFRCDPISEHNRLYWYRQTLGQGPEFLTYFQNEAQLEKSRLLSDRFSAERPKGSFSTLEIQRTEQGDSAMYLCASSLGTSGRGKGNEQFFGPGTRLTVL.

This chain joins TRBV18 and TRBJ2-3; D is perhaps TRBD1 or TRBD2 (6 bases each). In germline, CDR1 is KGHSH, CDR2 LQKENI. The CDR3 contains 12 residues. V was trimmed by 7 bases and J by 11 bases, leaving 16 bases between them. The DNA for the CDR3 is TGTGCCAGCTACACCTCCGGGGGCGAGCAGTATTTT. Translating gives CASYTSGGEQYF.

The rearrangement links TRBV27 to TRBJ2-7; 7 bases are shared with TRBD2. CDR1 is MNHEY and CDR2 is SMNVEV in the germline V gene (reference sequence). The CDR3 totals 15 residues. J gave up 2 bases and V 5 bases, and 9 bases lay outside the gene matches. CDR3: CASSPLPGGTYEQYF. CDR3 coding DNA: TGTGCCAGCAGTCCCCTCCCCGGGGGGACCTACGAGCAGTACTTC.

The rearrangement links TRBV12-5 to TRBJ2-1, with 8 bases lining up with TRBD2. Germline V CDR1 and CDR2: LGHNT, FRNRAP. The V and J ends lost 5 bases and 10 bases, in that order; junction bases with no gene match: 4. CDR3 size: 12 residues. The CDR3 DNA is TGTGCTAGTGGTCAAACTAGCGGAGAGCAGTTCTTC. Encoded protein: CASGQTSGEQFF.

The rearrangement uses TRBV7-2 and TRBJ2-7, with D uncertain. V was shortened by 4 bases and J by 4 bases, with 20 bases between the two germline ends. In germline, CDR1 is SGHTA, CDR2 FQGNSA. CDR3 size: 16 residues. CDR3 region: CASSSWETPVRYEQYF. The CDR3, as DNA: TGTGCCAGCAGCTCGTGGGAAACTCCCGTACGTTACGAGCAGTACTTC.

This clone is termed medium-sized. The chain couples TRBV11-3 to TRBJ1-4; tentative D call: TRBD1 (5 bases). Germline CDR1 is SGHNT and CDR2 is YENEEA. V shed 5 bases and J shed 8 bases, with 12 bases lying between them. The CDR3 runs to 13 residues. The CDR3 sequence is CASSKGTGEKLFF. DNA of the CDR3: TGTGCCAGCAGCAAGGGGACGGGGGAAAAACTGTTTTTT.

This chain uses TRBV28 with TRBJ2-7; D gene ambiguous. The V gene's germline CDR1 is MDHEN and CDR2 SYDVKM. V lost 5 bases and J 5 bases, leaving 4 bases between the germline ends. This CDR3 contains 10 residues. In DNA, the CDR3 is TGTGCCAGCAGTAGCAACGAGCAGTACTTC. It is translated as CASSSNEQYF.

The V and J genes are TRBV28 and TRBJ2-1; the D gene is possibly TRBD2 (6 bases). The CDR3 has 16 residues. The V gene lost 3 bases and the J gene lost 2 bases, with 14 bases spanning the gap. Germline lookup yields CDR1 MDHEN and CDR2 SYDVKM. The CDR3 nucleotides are TGTGCCAGCAGTTTGAGTCTCTCGGGGGCCTACAATGAGCAGTTCTTC. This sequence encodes CASSLSLSGAYNEQFF.

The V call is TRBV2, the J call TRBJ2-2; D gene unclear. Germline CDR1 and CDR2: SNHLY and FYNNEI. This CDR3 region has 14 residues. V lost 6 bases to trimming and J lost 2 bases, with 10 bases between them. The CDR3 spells CASRRTVNTGELFF. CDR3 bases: TGTGCCAGCAGAAGGACGGTAAACACCGGGGAGCTGTTTTTT.

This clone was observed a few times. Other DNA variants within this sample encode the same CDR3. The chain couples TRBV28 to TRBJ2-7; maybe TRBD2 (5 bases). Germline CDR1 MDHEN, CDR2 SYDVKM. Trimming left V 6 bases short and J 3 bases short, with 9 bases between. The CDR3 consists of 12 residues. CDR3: CASRYRDYEQYF. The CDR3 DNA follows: TGTGCCAGCAGGTACCGGGACTACGAGCAGTACTTC.

CDR3: CAIQTGVGYEQYF. The CDR3 nucleotides are TGTGCCATCCAAACAGGCGTGGGGTACGAGCAGTACTTC. The gene calls are TRBV10-3 and TRBJ2-7; maybe TRBD1 (5 bases). The CDR3 covers 13 residues. Per the germline V gene, CDR1 is ENHRY and CDR2 is SYGVKD. Trimming removed 8 bases at V and 4 bases at J, with 15 bases between.

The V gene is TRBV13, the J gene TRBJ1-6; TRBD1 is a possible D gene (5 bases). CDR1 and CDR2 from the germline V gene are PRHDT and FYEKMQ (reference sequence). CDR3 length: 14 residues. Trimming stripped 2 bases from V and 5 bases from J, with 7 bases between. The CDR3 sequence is CASSLSQDNSPLHF. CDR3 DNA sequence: TGTGCCAGCAGCTTATCACAGGATAATTCACCCCTCCACTTT.

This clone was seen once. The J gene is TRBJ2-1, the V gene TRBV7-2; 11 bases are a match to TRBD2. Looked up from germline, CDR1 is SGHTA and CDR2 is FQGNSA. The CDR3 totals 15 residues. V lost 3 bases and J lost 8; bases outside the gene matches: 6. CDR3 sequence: CASSFRIAGGDEQFF. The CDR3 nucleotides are TGTGCCAGCAGCTTTCGGATAGCGGGAGGGGATGAGCAGTTCTTC.

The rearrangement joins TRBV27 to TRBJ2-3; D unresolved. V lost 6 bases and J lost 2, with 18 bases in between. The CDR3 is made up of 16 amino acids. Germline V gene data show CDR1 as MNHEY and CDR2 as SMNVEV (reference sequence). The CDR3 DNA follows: TGTGCCAGCAGAACAGCGTTGGGCAGAAACACAGATACGCAGTATTTT. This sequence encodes CASRTALGRNTDTQYF.

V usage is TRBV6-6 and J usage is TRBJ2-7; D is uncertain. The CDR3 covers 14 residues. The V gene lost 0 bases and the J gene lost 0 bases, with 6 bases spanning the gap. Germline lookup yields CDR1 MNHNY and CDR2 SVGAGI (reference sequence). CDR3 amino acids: CASSYSALSYEQYF. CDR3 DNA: TGTGCCAGCAGTTACTCGGCACTCTCCTACGAGCAGTACTTC.

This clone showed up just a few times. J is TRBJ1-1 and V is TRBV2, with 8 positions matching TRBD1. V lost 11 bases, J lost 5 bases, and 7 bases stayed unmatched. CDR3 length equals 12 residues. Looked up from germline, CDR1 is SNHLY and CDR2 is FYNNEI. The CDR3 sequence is CAASTGETEAFF. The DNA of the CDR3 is TGTGCCGCCTCGACAGGGGAGACTGAAGCTTTCTTT.